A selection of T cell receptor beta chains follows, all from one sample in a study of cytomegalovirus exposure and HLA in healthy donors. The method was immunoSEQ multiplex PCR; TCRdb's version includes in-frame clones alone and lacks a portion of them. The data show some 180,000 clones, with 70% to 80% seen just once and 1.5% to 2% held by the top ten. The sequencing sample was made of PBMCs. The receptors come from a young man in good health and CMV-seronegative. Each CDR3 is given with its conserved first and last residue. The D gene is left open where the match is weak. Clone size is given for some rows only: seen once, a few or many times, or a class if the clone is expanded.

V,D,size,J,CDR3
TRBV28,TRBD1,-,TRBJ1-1,CASRPGQGPGAFF
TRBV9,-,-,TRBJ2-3,CASSPGGSLADTQYF
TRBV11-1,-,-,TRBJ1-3,CASSRDSVENTIYF
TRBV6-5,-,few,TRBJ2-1,CASSYQGYNEQFF
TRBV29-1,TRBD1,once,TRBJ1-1,CSARQGARMNTEAFF
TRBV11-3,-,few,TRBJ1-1,CASSFDTNTEAFF
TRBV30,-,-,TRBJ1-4,CAWSVRWGATNEKLFF
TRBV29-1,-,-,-,CSVRISYEQYF
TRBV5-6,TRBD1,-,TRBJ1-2,CASSTGTGGDYGYTF
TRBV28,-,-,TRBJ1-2,CASSILQVALGYTF
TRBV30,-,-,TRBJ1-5,CAWSPDTSNQPQHF
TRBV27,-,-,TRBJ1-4,CASSLSRFVRNEKLFF
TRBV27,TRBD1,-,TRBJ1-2,CASSFQGQAYYGYTF
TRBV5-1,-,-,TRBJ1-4,CASSLGVGGATATNEKLFF
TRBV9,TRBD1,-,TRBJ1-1,CASSVADRGGTEAFF
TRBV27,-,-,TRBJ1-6,CASSTLDTRGNSPLHF
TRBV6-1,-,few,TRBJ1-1,CASSEVVAGRTEAFF
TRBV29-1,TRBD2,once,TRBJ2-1,CSGQAGGLNEQFF
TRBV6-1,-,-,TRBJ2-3,CASSYALTQYF
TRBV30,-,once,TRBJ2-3,CAWSPRDTQYF
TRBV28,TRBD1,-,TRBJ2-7,CASSLLGTAFSYEQYF